Listed below are T cell receptor beta chains from one sample, sequenced in a study of PD-L1 blockade in urothelial cancer. The assay was immunoSEQ multiplex PCR, and TCRdb's table has in-frame clones only and misses some. The sample records around 130,000 clones, about 81% being singletons. This material consisted of PBMCs, taken around atezolizumab (anti-PD-L1) treatment. Receptor source: a man over 45 with urothelial cancer. The CDR3 runs from the conserved cysteine through the conserved F or W. The D gene is left open where the match is weak.

V gene,D gene,CDR3 protein
TRBV4-2,.,CASSQDLGVSQYF
TRBV28,.,CASSLITSNEKLFF
TRBV7-3,.,CASSSGANTEAFF
TRBV6-1,TRBD1,CASSRTGNVREQYF
TRBV18,.,CASSPQRVQETQYF
TRBV6-6,TRBD1,CASRPGTAHEKLFF
TRBV7-9,.,CASSSPRAANTGELFF
TRBV7-8,.,CASSLEPSSSYEQYF
TRBV7-9,.,CASSLVQGTYEQYF
TRBV30,TRBD2,CAWSVGGSTYEQYF
TRBV11-2,TRBD2,CASSPGTSGADNEQFF
TRBV5-1,TRBD1,CASSLGDRATYGYTF
TRBV9,TRBD2,CASSNIAGGGETQYF
TRBV11-2,.,CASSLNRVSEAFF
TRBV7-9,.,CASSLQSGTNEKLFF
TRBV30,.,CAWRKHNEQFF
TRBV7-8,TRBD1,CASSPRGANYGYTF
TRBV5-4,TRBD1,CASSLAGGGYTF
TRBV6-5,TRBD1,CASSLEGTGTYNEQFF
TRBV5-1,TRBD2,CASSLGLAGADTQYF
TRBV5-8,TRBD1,CASSFRDRLSNQPQHF
TRBV20-1,TRBD1,CSASPGQGYTF
TRBV5-1,TRBD2,CASSPAGTSDMHGRYEQYF
TRBV5-1,TRBD2,CASSLPGLAGENYNEQFF
TRBV18,TRBD2,CASSPALADTQYF
TRBV10-1,.,CASTLEGGQPQHF
TRBV2,TRBD2,CASSREWTSGNYEQYF
TRBV27,.,CASSFSRSYNEQFF
TRBV29-1,.,CSTKTSSYEQYF
TRBV30,TRBD2,CAWSDGRLAGVGEQFF
TRBV6-5,.,CASSYSFQGSNEQFF
TRBV5-6,TRBD2,CASSLAGGTITDTQYF
TRBV13,TRBD1,CASSSGQHYYEQYF
TRBV5-1,TRBD2,CASSPSAGGLYNEQFF
TRBV7-9,.,CARGGTGSGNTIYF
TRBV9,TRBD2,CASSVGSGGSYEQYF
TRBV19,.,CASRGGAAENEKLFF
TRBV5-1,TRBD1,CASSPGQGRTTGELFF
TRBV18,.,CASSPATASYEQYF
TRBV27,.,CASSLRASGYGYTF
TRBV11-3,.,CASSFRSQGSNEQFF
TRBV2,TRBD2,CASSDGGGVIGYF
TRBV10-3,TRBD1,CAISDGDRGDLALEQYF
TRBV4-2,TRBD1,CASSQAVLQGYEQYF
TRBV5-8,.,CASRKQLERGGYTF
TRBV10-3,.,CAIRPQGSSYGYTF
TRBV6-5,.,CASSNDRFGGELFF
TRBV9,TRBD2,CASSPGTSGASTDTQYF
TRBV15,.,CATSRDNGAETQYF
TRBV27,.,CASSFSGGNEKLFF
TRBV30,.,CAWSREMYTQYF
TRBV9,TRBD1,CASSVGQGGGYEQYF
TRBV19,TRBD1,CASSISGTGGVAGANVLTF